Reported below is one TCR beta chain. Its antigen is not known. Assay: immunoSEQ multiplex PCR; the TCRdb copy retains only in-frame clones and omits some. Of around 34,000 clones listed, roughly three quarters were seen once; the top ten hold 3% to 4.5%. CDR1 and CDR2 (germline): SGHRS, YFSETQ. V dropped 3 bases and J dropped 3; count of bases not matched to a gene: 5. CDR3 length: 15 residues. The sample is drawn from a study of T cells in narcolepsy. Study summary: Donors had narcolepsy type 1 or type 2, or were healthy controls. General observations from the study: Autoreactive HCRT-specific and TRIB2-specific clonotypes were marked in same-patient CSF-versus-blood CD4+ comparisons.

V is TRBV5-1 and J is TRBJ2-7, with 11 bases aligning to TRBD2. Specimen: memory (CD45RA-) CD4+ T cells from blood. This sequence originates from a human donor in good health. This CDR3 is CASSSGTSGNYEQYF. The CDR3, as DNA: TGCGCCAGCAGCTCGGGGACTAGCGGAAACTACGAGCAGTACTTC.